This paragraph covers one T cell receptor beta chain sequence. Given a much more abundant clone one base away, this may be a read error. J lost 5 bases, V lost 7 bases, and 8 bases had no gene match. Germline CDR1 and CDR2: MGHRA and YSYEKL. This CDR3 comprises 14 residues. The source of the sample is a study of T cell repertoires in cytomegalovirus infection. Each CDR3 protein is one row after TCRdb ran MiXCR on the reads. This table holds a few hundred thousand distinct CDR3 sequences, roughly a sixth found once. What was sequenced was PBMCs. The gene calls are TRBV4-1 and TRBJ2-7, with TRBD1 matching over 10 bases. The sequence was collected from a human donor in good health (CMV status not recorded). Some clones in this sample may be carry-over from other donors' samples. The chain's CDR3 is CASIQPGQGNEQYF. Written as DNA, the CDR3 is TGCGCCAGCATACAACCGGGACAGGGGAACGAGCAGTACTTC.